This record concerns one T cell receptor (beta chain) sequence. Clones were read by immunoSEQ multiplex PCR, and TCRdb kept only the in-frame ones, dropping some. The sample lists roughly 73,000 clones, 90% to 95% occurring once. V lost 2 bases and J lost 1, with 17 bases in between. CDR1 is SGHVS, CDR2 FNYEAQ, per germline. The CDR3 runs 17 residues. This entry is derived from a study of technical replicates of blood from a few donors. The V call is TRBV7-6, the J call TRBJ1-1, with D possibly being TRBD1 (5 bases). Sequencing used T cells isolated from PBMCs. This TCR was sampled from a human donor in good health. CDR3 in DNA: TGTGCCAGCAGCTTACCCCCGGGAGGGGCTTCGAACACTGAAGCTTTCTTT. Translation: CASSLPPGGASNTEAFF.